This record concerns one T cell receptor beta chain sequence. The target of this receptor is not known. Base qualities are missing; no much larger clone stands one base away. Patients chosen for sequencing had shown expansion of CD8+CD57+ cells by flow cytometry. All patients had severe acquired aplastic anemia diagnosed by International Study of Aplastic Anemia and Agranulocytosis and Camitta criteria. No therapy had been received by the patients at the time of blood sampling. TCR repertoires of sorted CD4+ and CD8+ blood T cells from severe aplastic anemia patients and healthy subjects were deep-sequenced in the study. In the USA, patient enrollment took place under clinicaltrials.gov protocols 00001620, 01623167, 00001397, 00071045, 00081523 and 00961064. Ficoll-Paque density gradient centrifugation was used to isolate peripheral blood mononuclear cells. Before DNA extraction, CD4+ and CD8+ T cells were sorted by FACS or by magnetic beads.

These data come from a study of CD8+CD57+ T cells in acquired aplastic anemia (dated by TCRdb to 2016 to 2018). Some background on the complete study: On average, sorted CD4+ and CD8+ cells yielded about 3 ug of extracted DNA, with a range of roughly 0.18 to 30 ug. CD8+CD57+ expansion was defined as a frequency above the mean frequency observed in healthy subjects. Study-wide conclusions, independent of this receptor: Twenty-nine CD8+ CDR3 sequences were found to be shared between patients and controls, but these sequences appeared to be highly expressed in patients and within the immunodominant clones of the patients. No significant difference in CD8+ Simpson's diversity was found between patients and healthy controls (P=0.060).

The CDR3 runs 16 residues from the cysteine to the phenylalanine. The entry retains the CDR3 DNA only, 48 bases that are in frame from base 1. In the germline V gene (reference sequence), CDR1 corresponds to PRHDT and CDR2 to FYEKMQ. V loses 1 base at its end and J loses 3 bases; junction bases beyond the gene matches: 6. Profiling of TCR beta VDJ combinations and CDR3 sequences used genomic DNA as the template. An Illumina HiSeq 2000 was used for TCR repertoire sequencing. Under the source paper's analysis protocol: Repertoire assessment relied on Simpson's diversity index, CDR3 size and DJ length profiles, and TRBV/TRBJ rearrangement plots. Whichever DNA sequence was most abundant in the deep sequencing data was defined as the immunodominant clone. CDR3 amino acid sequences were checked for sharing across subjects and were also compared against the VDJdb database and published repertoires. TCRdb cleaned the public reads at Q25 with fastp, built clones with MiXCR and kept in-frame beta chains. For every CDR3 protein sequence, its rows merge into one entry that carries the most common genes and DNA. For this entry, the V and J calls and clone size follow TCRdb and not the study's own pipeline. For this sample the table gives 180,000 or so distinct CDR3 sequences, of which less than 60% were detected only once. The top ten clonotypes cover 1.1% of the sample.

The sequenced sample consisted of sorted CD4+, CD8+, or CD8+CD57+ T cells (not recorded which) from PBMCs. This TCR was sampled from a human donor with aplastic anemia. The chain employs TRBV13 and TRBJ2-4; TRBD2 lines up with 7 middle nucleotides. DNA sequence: TGTGCCAGCAGCTTAGCCGGGGAGGGAGTCAAAAACATTCAGTACTTC. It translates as CASSLAGEGVKNIQYF.